This T cell receptor (beta chain) was captured in a study of liver allograft versus peripheral blood T cells. In the study overall: Transplanted livers held T cell receptor repertoires, and these were compared with repertoires in recipients' peripheral blood. Study-wide findings and caveats: Liver allograft and peripheral blood T cell receptor repertoires reportedly differed.

TCRdb re-analysed the reads in MiXCR, keeping a single row per CDR3 protein. The sample gives several thousand distinct CDR3 sequences, roughly 27% of which show up once; about 8.6% is in the top ten. This clonotype has at least ten counts. Its specificity is not known. At one boundary the junction diverges from the germline segment, which might be a read error. The germline V gene encodes CDR1 MNHEY and CDR2 SVGAGI. There are 18 residues in the CDR3. The chain carries TRBV6-5 and TRBJ2-1; TRBD2 matches 15 bases. This sequence was found in a human patient who had a liver transplant. Some T cells may originate from the graft donor. Here the CDR3 reads CASSYSGLAGGAYNEQFF. The CDR3 nucleotides are TGTGCCAGCAGTTACTCGGGACTAGCGGGGGGCGCCTATAATGAGCAGTTCTTC.